A selection of T cell receptor beta chains follows, all from one sample in a study of T cell repertoires in cytomegalovirus infection. Using its own MiXCR run on the reads, TCRdb lists one record per CDR3 protein. The repertoire holds approximately 500,000 distinct CDR3 sequences, with more than 15% as singletons. The sample consisted of CD8+ T cells from PBMCs. All receptors derive from a human donor in good health (CMV status not recorded). Some clones in this sample may be carry-over from other donors' samples. Both conserved end residues are trimmed from each CDR3. Fields, in order: V gene, D gene, J gene, CDR3 protein. D genes are given only for firm matches.

>TRBV7-9|-|TRBJ2-1
ASRLDSSSYNEQF
>TRBV11-2|-|TRBJ2-3
ASSLGWAGGSTDTQY
>TRBV7-6|TRBD1|TRBJ2-7
ASSLRAGTAGNEQY
>TRBV12-3/TRBV12-4|-|TRBJ2-3
ASSLLGELDTQY
>TRBV19|-|TRBJ2-1
ATRAPDVYNEQF
>TRBV28|-|TRBJ2-3
ASSFTPRYTDTQY
>TRBV29-1|-|TRBJ2-5
SVVLLTAQETQY
>TRBV6-2/TRBV6-3|TRBD2|TRBJ2-1
ASSSGTSVYNEQF
>TRBV6-5|TRBD1|TRBJ2-1
ASSYVSGQPINEQF
>TRBV7-6|TRBD1|TRBJ1-2
ASSLDSMGTEPHGYT
>TRBV7-4|-|TRBJ2-5
ASSSDGDSETQY
>TRBV7-8|-|TRBJ1-1
ASTLWGTEAF
>TRBV2|-|TRBJ1-1
ASSLVRGTTEAF
>TRBV6-6|TRBD1|TRBJ1-1
ASSYAPGQRDF
>TRBV29-1|TRBD1|TRBJ1-2
SATSRQGDYGYT
>TRBV7-2|TRBD1|TRBJ1-1
ASSWPGQMNTEAF
>TRBV7-6|-|TRBJ2-6
ASSFSGTGANVLT
>TRBV3-1|TRBD1|TRBJ2-4
ASSQDNKGAAKNIQY
>TRBV14|-|TRBJ2-1
ASSQGGRTEQF
>TRBV11-2|-|TRBJ2-1
ASSLTGGDFYNEQF
>TRBV7-9|TRBD1|TRBJ2-1
ASSLAGTDNNEQF
>TRBV5-4|TRBD1|TRBJ2-3
ASSLARQGGTDTQY
>TRBV7-9|TRBD2|TRBJ2-1
ASRGAGGPYEQF
>TRBV27|-|TRBJ1-5
ASNSGGPYSNQPQH
>TRBV28|TRBD1|TRBJ2-7
ASRQGTGSLDEQY
>TRBV4-1|TRBD1|TRBJ1-1
ASSQYRGTNTEAF
>TRBV12-3/TRBV12-4|-|TRBJ2-5
ASSYTSQETQY
>TRBV27|TRBD1|TRBJ2-1
ASRRTGPNEQF
>TRBV2|TRBD2|TRBJ2-3
ASSEWGAGGPGDTQY
>TRBV6-1|-|TRBJ2-3
ASSETPGQSTDTQY
>TRBV27|-|TRBJ2-2
ASSPGLKPNTGELF
>TRBV14|TRBD1|TRBJ1-4
ASSLRDRANEKLF
>TRBV7-9|TRBD2|TRBJ2-1
ASSSLDWGRLAGEYNEQF
>TRBV28|TRBD2|TRBJ2-6
ASSPLASGRPGANVLT
>TRBV12-3/TRBV12-4|TRBD2|TRBJ2-1
ATGTSWKRSSYNEQF
>TRBV28|-|TRBJ2-1
ASSSLGSSYNEQF
>TRBV6-4|TRBD1|TRBJ2-1
ASSEAGTAFNEQF
>TRBV6-2/TRBV6-3|-|TRBJ2-3
ASSYLLLASTDTQY
>TRBV5-6|-|TRBJ2-2
ASSLGPDTGELF
>TRBV11-1|TRBD2|TRBJ2-2
ASSLVRLAGGPGGELF
>TRBV19|-|TRBJ1-4
ASSADLGSNEKLF
>TRBV10-1|-|TRBJ1-1
ASSGQDLPSEAF
>TRBV7-8|-|TRBJ1-2
ASSLSPAKNYGYT
>TRBV4-1|-|TRBJ1-2
ASSQAGDGYT
>TRBV12-3/TRBV12-4|TRBD2|TRBJ2-5
ASSSDGRGGLIETQY
>TRBV11-2|TRBD2|TRBJ2-3
ASSFGSGTDTQY
>TRBV19|-|TRBJ2-3
ASSSGRRSYTDTQY
>TRBV29-1|-|TRBJ1-1
SVEGGRATEAF
>TRBV14|TRBD2|TRBJ2-1
ASSQKRLAGANEKF
>TRBV24-1|-|TRBJ2-2
ATSDEKGSLNTGELF
>TRBV7-2|-|TRBJ2-7
ASSLDGRYEQY
>TRBV7-9|-|TRBJ2-7
ASSFPQSTHYEQY
>TRBV7-9|-|TRBJ2-1
ASWGFSYTRQF
>TRBV5-1|TRBD1|TRBJ1-1
ASSLQWTGMNTEAF